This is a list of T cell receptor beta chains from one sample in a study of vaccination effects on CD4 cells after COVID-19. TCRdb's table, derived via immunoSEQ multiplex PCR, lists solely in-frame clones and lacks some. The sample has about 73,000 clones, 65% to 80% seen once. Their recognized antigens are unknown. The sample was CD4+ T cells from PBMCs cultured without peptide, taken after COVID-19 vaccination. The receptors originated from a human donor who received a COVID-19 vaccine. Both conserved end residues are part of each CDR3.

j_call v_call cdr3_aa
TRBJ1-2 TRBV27 CASSSQGNYGYTF
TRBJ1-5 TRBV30 CACGADLWRDQPQHF
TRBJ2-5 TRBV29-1 CSAGGGQETQYF
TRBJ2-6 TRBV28 CASGTGAVLGANVLTF
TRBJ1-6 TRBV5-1 CASSLGNIQGSYNSPLHF
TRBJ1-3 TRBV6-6 CASNTGAGNTIYF
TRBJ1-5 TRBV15 CATSRDLGGSNQPQHF
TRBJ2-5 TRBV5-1 CASSPTVQETQYF
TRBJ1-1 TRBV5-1 CASSNRDRVPNTEAFF
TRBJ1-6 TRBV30 CAWTSGTHSSPLHF
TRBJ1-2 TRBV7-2 CASSLARGSNYGYTF
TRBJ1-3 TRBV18 CASSPPTGGHSGNTIYF
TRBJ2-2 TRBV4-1 CASSLRGGANTGELFF